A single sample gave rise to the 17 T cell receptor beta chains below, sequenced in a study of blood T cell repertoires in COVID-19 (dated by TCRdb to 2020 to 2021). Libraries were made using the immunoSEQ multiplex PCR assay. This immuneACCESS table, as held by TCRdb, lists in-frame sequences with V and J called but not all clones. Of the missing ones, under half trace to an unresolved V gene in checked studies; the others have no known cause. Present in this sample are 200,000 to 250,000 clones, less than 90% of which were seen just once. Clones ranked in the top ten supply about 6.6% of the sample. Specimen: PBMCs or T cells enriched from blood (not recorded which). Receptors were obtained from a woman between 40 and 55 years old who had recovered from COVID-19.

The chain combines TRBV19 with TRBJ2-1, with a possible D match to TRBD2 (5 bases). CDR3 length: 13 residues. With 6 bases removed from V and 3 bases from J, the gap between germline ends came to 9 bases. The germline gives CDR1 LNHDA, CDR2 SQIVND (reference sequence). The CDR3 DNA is TGTGCCAGTAGGACGGGAAGCTACAATGAGCAGTTCTTC. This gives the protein CASRTGSYNEQFF.

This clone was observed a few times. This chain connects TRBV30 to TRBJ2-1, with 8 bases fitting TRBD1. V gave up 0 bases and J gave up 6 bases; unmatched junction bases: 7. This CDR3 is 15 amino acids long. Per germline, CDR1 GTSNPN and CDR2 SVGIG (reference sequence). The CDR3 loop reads CAWSVGRGLINEQFF. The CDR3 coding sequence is TGTGCCTGGAGTGTGGGCAGGGGGCTCATCAATGAGCAGTTCTTC.

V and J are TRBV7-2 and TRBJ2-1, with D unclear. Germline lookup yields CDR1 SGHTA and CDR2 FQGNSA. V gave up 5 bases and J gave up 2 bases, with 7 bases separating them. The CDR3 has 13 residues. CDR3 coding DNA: TGTGCCAGCAGCCCTAGAACCTACAATGAGCAGTTCTTC. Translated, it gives CASSPRTYNEQFF.

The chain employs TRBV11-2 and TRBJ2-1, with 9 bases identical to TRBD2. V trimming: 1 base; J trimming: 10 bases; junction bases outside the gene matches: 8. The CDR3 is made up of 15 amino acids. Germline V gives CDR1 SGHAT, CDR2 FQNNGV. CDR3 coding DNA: TGTGCCAGCAGCTTAGCGGCTAGCGGGATAGGGGAGCAGTTCTTC. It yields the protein CASSLAASGIGEQFF.

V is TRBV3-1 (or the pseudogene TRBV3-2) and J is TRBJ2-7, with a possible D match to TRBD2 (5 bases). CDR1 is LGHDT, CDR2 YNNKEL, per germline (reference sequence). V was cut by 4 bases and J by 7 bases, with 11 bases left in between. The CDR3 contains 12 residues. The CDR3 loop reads CASSLLGGEQYV. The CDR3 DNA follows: TGTGCCAGCAGCCTGCTAGGAGGTGAGCAGTACGTC.

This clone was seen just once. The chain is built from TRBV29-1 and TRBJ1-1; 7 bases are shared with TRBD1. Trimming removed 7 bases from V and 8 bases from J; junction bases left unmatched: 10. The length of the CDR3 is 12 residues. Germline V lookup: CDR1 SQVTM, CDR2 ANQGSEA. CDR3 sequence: CSGGRGSQEAFF. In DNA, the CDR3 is TGCAGCGGTGGCAGGGGGTCCCAGGAAGCTTTCTTT.

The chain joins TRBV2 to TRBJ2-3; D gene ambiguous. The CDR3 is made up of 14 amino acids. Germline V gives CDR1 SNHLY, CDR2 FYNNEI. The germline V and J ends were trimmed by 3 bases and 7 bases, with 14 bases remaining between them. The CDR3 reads CASSDSDGPNTQYF. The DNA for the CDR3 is TGTGCCAGCAGTGATAGTGATGGGCCCAATACGCAGTATTTT.

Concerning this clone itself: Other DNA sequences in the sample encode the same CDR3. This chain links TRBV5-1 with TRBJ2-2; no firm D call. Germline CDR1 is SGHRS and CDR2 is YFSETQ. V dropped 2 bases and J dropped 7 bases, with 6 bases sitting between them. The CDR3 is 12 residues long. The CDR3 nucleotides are TGCGCCAGCAGCTTCCGGAGCGGGGAGCTGTTTTTT. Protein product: CASSFRSGELFF.

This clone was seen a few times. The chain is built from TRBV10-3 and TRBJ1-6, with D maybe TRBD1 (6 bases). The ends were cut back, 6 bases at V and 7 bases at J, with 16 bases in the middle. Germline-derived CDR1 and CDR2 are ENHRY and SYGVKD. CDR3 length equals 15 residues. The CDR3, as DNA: TGTGCCATCAGACGACAGGTTGCCCTGAATTCACCCCTCCACTTT. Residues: CAIRRQVALNSPLHF.

The CDR3 nucleotides read TGTGCCAGCAGTTACTGGCGCCGCAGCGGGAGAATGGAGACCCAGTACTTC. Amino acids: CASSYWRRSGRMETQYF. The chain combines TRBV6-2 or TRBV6-3 with TRBJ2-5, with 8 bases identical to TRBD2. The V gene's germline CDR1 is MNHEY and CDR2 SVGEGT. Trimming took 1 base from V and 5 from J; bases not matched to a gene: 12. The CDR3 has 17 residues.

This CDR3 is CASHPRDRGTDTQYF. The CDR3, as DNA: TGTGCCTCACACCCCCGGGATAGGGGCACAGATACGCAGTATTTT. The chain couples TRBV7-9 to TRBJ2-3; weak D call: TRBD2 (5 bases). V was trimmed by 11 bases and J by 1 base, leaving 19 bases between them. Looked up from germline, CDR1 is SEHNR and CDR2 is FQNEAQ (reference sequence). This CDR3 is built from 15 residues.

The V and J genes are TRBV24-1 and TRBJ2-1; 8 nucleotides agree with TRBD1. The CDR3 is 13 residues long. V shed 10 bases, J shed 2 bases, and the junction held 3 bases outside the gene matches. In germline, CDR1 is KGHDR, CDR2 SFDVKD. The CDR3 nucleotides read TGTGCCACACAGACAGGGGCCTACAATGAGCAGTTCTTC. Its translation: CATQTGAYNEQFF.

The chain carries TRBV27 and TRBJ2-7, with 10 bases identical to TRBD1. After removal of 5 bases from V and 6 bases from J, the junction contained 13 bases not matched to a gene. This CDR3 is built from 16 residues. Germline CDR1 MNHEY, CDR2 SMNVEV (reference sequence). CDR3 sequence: CASSPVPDRGHSEQYF. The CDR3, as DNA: TGTGCCAGCAGTCCCGTGCCTGACAGGGGGCACTCCGAGCAGTACTTC.

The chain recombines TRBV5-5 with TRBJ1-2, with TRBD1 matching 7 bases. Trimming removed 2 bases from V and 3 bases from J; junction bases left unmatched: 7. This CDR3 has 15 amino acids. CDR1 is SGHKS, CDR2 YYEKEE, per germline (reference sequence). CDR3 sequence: CASSLNRGSYYGYTF. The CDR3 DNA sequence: TGTGCCAGCAGCTTAAACAGGGGATCATACTATGGCTACACCTTC. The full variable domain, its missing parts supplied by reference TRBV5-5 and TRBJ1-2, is DAGVTQSPTHLIKTRGQQVTLRCSPISGHKSVSWYQQVLGQGPQFIFQYYEKEERGRGNFPDRFSARQFPNYSSELNVNALLLGDSALYLCASSLNRGSYYGYTFGSGTRLTVV.

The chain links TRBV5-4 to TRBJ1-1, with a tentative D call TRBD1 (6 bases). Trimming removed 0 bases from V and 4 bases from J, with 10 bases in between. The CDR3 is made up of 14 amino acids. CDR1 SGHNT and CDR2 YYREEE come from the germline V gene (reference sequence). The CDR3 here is CASSLVSGATEAFF. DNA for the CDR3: TGTGCCAGCAGCTTGGTGTCAGGGGCCACTGAAGCTTTCTTT.

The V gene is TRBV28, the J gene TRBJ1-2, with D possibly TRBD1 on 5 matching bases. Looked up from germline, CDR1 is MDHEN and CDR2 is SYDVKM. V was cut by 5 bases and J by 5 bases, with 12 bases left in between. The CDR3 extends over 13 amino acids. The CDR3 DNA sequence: TGTGCCAGCAGTCAAACAGGAGCTTATGGCTACACCTTC. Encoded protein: CASSQTGAYGYTF.

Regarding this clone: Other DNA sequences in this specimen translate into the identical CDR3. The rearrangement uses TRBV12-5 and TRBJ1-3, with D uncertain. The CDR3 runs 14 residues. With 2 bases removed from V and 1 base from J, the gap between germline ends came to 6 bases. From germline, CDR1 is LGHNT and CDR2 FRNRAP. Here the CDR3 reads CASGLSGSGNTIYF. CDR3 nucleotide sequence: TGTGCTAGTGGTTTGAGCGGTTCTGGAAACACCATATATTTT.